This entry describes one TCR beta chain. Antigen specificity is unknown. Documented treatment: approximately nine-day PBMC culture with coronavirus spike peptide pools or control peptides (ViraFEST assay). Expanded clonotypes were found by TCR sequencing after peptide-pool stimulation (ViraFEST). The Oncomine TCR Beta short-read assay was applied to DNA of cultured CD4+ T cells. In TCRdb, the PCR reads were re-called with MiXCR into one record per CDR3 protein. The table records 15,000 to 17,000 distinct CDR3 sequences, 40% to 60% of them present only once. Germline CDR1 is SEHNR and CDR2 is FQNEAQ (reference sequence). V was shortened by 1 base and J by 6 bases, with 28 bases between the two germline ends. CDR3 size: 20 residues. This record belongs to a study of vaccination and CD4 T cells after COVID-19. At the level of the study: Collection of post-vaccine samples followed dose two by a median approximately 69 days, spanning a range of 14 to 241. As a positive control, some control cultures were given a CEFX pool, while others were given an HIV-1 Nef pool or no peptide.

Study outcomes and limitations: Looking at convalescent patients, a median around 84% of reactive clones were present only post-vaccination.

The gene calls are TRBV7-9 and TRBJ2-1, with D perhaps TRBD1 or TRBD2 (8 bases each). This receptor was obtained from a human donor who had recovered from COVID-19. The sample was CD4+ T cells from blood, cultured in vitro, taken before SARS-CoV-2 vaccination. CDR3 nucleotides: TGTGCCAGCAGCTTAGGAGGCAGGGGGCGGGTTAGCGGGAATACCAATGAGCAGTTCTTC. Its translation is CASSLGGRGRVSGNTNEQFF. The complete variable domain, with remaining parts taken from reference TRBV7-9 and TRBJ2-1, reads DTGVSQNPRHKITKRGQNVTFRCDPISEHNRLYWYRQTLGQGPEFLTYFQNEAQLEKSRLLSDRFSAERPKGSFSTLEIQRTEQGDSAMYLCASSLGGRGRVSGNTNEQFFGPGTRLTVL.